Presented here are 2 T cell receptor beta chains from one specimen sequenced in a study of blood T cell repertoires in COVID-19. Profiled with immunoSEQ multiplex PCR; TCRdb holds only in-frame clones, not every one. The sample has 250,000 to 300,000 clones, 70% to 90% seen once. What was sequenced was peripheral blood. The receptor source for this set is a woman aged 55-69 years with acute or convalescent COVID-19.

J is TRBJ1-3 and V is TRBV9, with D maybe TRBD1 (5 bases). The CDR3 contains 15 residues. The germline V gene has CDR1 SGDLS and CDR2 YYNGEE. Trimming stripped 3 bases from V and 1 base from J, with 11 bases between. CDR3 residues: CASSEQVTSGNTIYF. CDR3 DNA: TGTGCCAGCAGCGAACAGGTTACGTCTGGAAACACCATATATTTT.

This clone was picked up one time. This chain connects TRBV2 to TRBJ2-7; 8 bases match TRBD1. Trimming removed 1 base from V and 13 bases from J; junction bases left unmatched: 15. The germline CDR1 and CDR2 sequences are SNHLY and FYNNEI. This CDR3 comprises 15 residues. This CDR3 is CASSEDSSGTGEGYF. CDR3 coding DNA: TGTGCCAGCAGTGAAGATTCTAGTGGGACAGGAGAAGGCTACTTC.